This T cell receptor beta chain is from a study of cytomegalovirus exposure and HLA in healthy donors (dated by TCRdb to between 2016 and 2019). A note on the overall study: According to an earlier analysis of 550 to 750 of the donors, 200 million or so T cells yielded some 110 million unique TCR beta sequences and around 280 Gb of sequence data. In a later genetic analysis, genome-wide SNP genotypes for about three fifths of the 666 donors were used, and that subset was treated as a discovery cohort. Every discovery cohort repertoire had been produced on one sequencing platform. A separate validation cohort of some 130 different subjects was used in addition to the roughly 700-subject first cohort. An early release covering just under 650 HLA-typed donors comprised 300 to 350 gigabases of sequencing data and around 80 million unique TCR sequences. Rather than using new phenotypic data, the later analysis identified candidate immune exposures from TCR beta sequences and from how often those sequences occurred across donors. Typing coverage differed by locus: A, B, C, DRB1 and DQB1 were typed in about 629-630 donors, DQA1 in about 560, DPA1 in around 600, and DPB1 in just under 490. A later analysis re-analyzed previously published TCR beta repertoires from 600 to 850 donors and added high-resolution HLA genotyping to study TCR occurrence patterns. The study profiled the T cell repertoires of about 720 subjects by immunosequencing and related them to cytomegalovirus serostatus. Of the 350 to 450 genotyped donors, 80% to 90% were placed in the genetic ancestry cluster associated with self-reported Caucasian donors. Class I and class II HLA loci were covered by the typing at four-digit resolution. An earlier analysis of fewer than 750 of the donors used high-throughput TCR beta sequencing to judge whether each TCR beta V gene segment behaved as functional or pseudogenic. On average, roughly 200,000 unique TCR beta nucleotide sequences were sequenced per donor among roughly 430 genotyped donors of the cohort, with 15% to 20% of those sequences being non-productive. High-throughput TCR immunosequencing, statistical association of individual TCRs with disease status, and machine learning were combined to predict cytomegalovirus infection status. Because of strong linkage in the cohort, roughly five DR-DQ haplotypes were treated as single units for association and clustering. Donor age, sex, ethnicity and CMV serostatus were compiled together with the repertoire data. The study aimed to test whether signatures of past pathogen exposure could be identified by cataloging public T cell receptors. Study-wide conclusions, independent of this receptor: The authors suggested that the approach could potentially be generalized to other disease states and immunological phenotypes. In the study, 150 to 200 TCR beta chains were listed as associated with cytomegalovirus. Correlated functional status among segregating V segments might be attributable to linkage disequilibrium, but an unknown experimental factor could not be ruled out. V-gene and J-gene trimming of TCR beta chains was associated with a missense DCLRE1C variant in a later genetic analysis, and the association was replicated in an independent cohort. A further reported finding was that TCR beta sequences accurately predicted the HLA-A and HLA-B alleles for most subjects in the first cohort. A later analysis found that HLA-associated TCR beta chains were more clonally expanded and had lower generation probabilities than equally common non-associated chains. Compared with the 666-donor mean, donors in an Asian-associated ancestry cluster had fewer N-insertions in productive TCRs, according to a later genetic analysis. In an earlier analysis of more than 500 of the donors, most TCR beta V segments appeared in productive rearrangements about 90% or about 30% of the time, broadly matching IMGT annotations. In both the original and validation cohorts, the classifier was reported to diagnose cytomegalovirus status with high specificity and sensitivity. In a later analysis, about 17,000 TCR beta sequences were associated with specific HLA alleles at a false discovery rate of 0.05. According to a later analysis, TCR association rates differed among HLA loci, with DRB1 alleles showing the most associated TCRs and HLA-C alleles showing the fewest. Several of the top co-occurrence clusters appeared to be linked to parvovirus B19, influenza, CMV and Epstein-Barr virus, according to a later analysis. HLA typing was unavailable for some donors at each locus, so association tests used only the typed subset. CMV serostatus was the only immune exposure information available for the cohort. The presence/absence analyses assumed that sequencing depth was roughly uniform across donors, and that assumption may not be true. A few of the identified cytomegalovirus-associated TCR beta chains were confirmed in vitro to be specific for cytomegalovirus antigens. When HLA alleles, especially DR and DQ, strongly co-occurred, attributing TCR associations to individual alleles was difficult. The earlier analysis of nearly 600 of the donors excluded seventeen rarely observed V segments, including chromosome 9 orphons, because counts were too low. The 87-base-pair reads could not distinguish some IMGT-functional V segments, including TRBV6-2 and TRBV6-3, so those segments were excluded. A later analysis found that most CMV-associated TCR beta chains appeared HLA-restricted, with HLA associations seemingly driven largely by CMV exposure. A cluster of highly shared sequence variants was judged likely to represent a technical artifact of the sequencing pipeline. Most TCR sequences were seen in very few donors, while some public TCRs were found in many individuals. This cohort had only TCR beta chains sequenced, and the lack of alpha or paired-chain data limited which features could be detected.

The library was made by the immunoSEQ multiplex PCR assay. For the multiplex PCR, a mixture combining 60 forward primers for TCR Vbeta segments and 13 reverse primers for TCR Jbeta segments was used. The CDR3 region of rearranged TCR beta genes was amplified from genomic DNA by a multiplex PCR assay. The amplified TCR beta libraries were sequenced on the Illumina HiSeq System as 87-base-pair reads. The source study handled its data this way. A later analysis tallied around 82 million unique TCR beta chains across the 640 or so repertoires, and about 10 million of those chains were shared by two or more donors. To remove PCR and sequencing errors, raw reads were error-corrected and collapsed into unique sequences using a nearest-neighbor algorithm that merged closely related sequences. V, D and J gene segments were assigned by aligning CDR3 sequences to IMGT reference sequences. For a sequence to be retained, a match of at least six nucleotides to both a V gene segment and a J gene segment was required. Rearrangements were called productive when the CDR3 lacked stop codons and stayed in frame with V and J; all others were non-productive. CDR3 was defined by IMGT convention, running from the second conserved V-encoded cysteine to the conserved J-encoded phenylalanine. Sequences without an unambiguous match to a single V gene segment were excluded from the earlier analysis of approximately 560 of the donors. In an earlier analysis of approximately 560 of the donors, a V segment was called functional when productive rearrangements were above 56.7%, and segregating when the standard deviation between donors exceeded 5%. To diagnose cytomegalovirus status from the catalog of TCR beta chain sequences, a statistical classification framework was built. V and J gene assignment, in a later analysis, came from comparing TCR nucleotide sequences with IMGT/GENE-DB human TR gene sequences. Using the TCRdist pipeline, a later analysis assigned CDR3 sequences along with most-parsimonious VDJ recombination scenarios. In a later analysis, each TCR beta chain was defined by its CDR3 amino acid sequence together with its V-gene family, and reads without a unique V-gene family were excluded. To address suspected cross-contamination and a sequencing artifact, a later analysis removed roughly 640 highly shared, low-generation-probability nucleotide sequences. In a later analysis, a clonal expansion index was calculated for each public chain from normalized within-repertoire ranks of inferred template counts. A later analysis computed generation probabilities with a VDJ recombination model fitted to out-of-frame rearrangements, and checked the results against IGoR. Hypergeometric tests were used in a later analysis to score TCR-TCR, TCR-HLA and TCR-CMV co-occurrence, with a repertoire-size bias correction applied to the TCR pairs. To estimate false discovery rates, a later analysis permuted the HLA or CMV assignments 20 times. In a later analysis, co-occurring TCRs were grouped using DBSCAN, with TCRdist sequence similarity added in when clustering inside HLA-allele-positive subsets. For co-occurrence clustering, repertoires with fewer than 30,000 or more than 120,000 public chains were excluded, along with five repertoires with anomalous nucleotide sharing. The table comes from immuneACCESS by way of TCRdb, which keeps in-frame sequences with V and J called. Part of the clones is missing from these tables; in studies checked, under half for an unresolved V gene and the rest for unknown reasons. V and J calls plus clone size are reproduced from that table; the DNA served to infer D and trimming. The sample profile shows under 200,000 clones; approximately 85% of them were found once. The ten largest clones add up to about 10% of the sample.

The junction carries 21 bases between V and J, which are trimmed by 6 bases and 8 bases respectively. Looking up the germline V gene yields CDR1 SGHTA and CDR2 FQGTGA. Measured from the cysteine to the phenylalanine, the CDR3 is 15 residues long. Only the CDR3 DNA stays, 45 bases, in frame from base 1. A remark on this clone: The specificity of this receptor is unknown. No per-base quality is available; no much larger clone lies one base away.

The cohort was made up of 650 to 700 healthy bone marrow donors. At the time of sampling, all cohort members were nominally healthy, though unrecorded immune exposures were likely present. The donor was CMV seropositive and belonged to the group of about 290 seropositive cohort members. Every donor gave a peripheral blood sample, and the peripheral blood mononuclear cells from that sample were used for TCR beta sequencing. Genomic DNA was extracted from the blood cell samples with the Qiagen DNeasy Blood Extraction Kit. This clonotype was obtained from a man in his fifties in good health and CMV-seropositive. The sequenced sample consisted of PBMCs. Rearrangement joined TRBV7-3 to TRBJ2-3; TRBD2 might be the D gene, on 5 matching bases. The CDR3 loop reads CASRSGSGSEGTQYF. The DNA is as follows: TGTGCCAGCAGATCGGGGTCGGGCTCCGAGGGTACGCAGTATTTT. Extended through the reference TRBV7-3 and TRBJ2-3 proteins, this CDR3 yields the full variable domain: GAGVSQTPSNKVTEKGKYVELRCDPISGHTALYWYRQSLGQGPEFLIYFQGTGAADDSGLPNDRFFAVRPEGSVSTLKIQRTERGDSAVYLCASRSGSGSEGTQYFGPGTRLTVL.